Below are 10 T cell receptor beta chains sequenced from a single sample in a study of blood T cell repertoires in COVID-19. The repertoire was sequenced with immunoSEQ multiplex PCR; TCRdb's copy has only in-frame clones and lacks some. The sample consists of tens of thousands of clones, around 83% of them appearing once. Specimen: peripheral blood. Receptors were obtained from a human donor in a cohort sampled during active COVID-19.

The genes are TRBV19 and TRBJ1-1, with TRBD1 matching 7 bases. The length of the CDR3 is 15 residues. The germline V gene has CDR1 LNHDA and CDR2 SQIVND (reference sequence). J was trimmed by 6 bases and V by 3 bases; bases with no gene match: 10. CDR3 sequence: CASSIGDSGQSEAFF. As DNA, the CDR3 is TGTGCCAGTAGTATTGGAGATTCGGGACAGTCTGAAGCTTTCTTT.

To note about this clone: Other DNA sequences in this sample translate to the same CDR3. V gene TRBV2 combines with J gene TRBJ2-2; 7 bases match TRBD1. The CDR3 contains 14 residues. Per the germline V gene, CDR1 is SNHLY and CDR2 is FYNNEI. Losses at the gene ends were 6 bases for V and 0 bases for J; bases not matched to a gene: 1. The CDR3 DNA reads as TGTGCCAGCAGGGACAGGACGAACACCGGGGAGCTGTTTTTT. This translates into CASRDRTNTGELFF.

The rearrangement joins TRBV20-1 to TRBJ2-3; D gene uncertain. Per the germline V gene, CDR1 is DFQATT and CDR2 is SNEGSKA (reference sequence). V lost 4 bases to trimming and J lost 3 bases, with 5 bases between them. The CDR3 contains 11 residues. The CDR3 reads CSATQTDTQYF. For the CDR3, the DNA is TGCAGTGCTACCCAGACAGATACGCAGTATTTT.

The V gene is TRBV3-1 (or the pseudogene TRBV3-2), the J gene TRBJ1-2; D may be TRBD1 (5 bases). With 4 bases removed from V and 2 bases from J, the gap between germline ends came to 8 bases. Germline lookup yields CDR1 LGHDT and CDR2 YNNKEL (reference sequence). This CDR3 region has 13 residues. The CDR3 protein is CASSPDKNYGYTF. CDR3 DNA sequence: TGTGCCAGCAGCCCGGACAAAAACTATGGCTACACCTTC.

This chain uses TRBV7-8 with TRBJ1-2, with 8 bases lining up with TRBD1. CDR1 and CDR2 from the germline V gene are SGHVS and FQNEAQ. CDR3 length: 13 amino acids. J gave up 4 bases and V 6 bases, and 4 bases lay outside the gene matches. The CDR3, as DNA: TGTGCCAGCAGTTACAGGGGGGCCTATGGCTACACCTTC. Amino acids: CASSYRGAYGYTF.

In DNA, the CDR3 is TGTGCCAGCAGTTCTTTCAGGGGGCAAGGAGCTGAAGCTTTCTTT. Translation gives CASSSFRGQGAEAFF. This rearrangement joins TRBV3-1 (or the pseudogene TRBV3-2) to TRBJ1-1; 8 positions match TRBD1. Looked up from germline, CDR1 is LGHDT and CDR2 is YNNKEL (reference sequence). The CDR3 sequence is 15 residues long. The ends lost 6 bases at V and 6 bases at J; junction bases unmatched: 12.

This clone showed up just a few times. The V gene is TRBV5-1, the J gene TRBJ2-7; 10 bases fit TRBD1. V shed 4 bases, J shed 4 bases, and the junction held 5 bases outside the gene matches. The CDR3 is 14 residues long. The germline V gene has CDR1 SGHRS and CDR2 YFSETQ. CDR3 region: CASSVRDRGYEQYF. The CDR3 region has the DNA TGCGCCAGCAGCGTCCGGGACAGGGGATACGAGCAGTACTTC. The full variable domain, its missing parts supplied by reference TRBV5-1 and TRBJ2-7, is KAGVTQTPRYLIKTRGQQVTLSCSPISGHRSVSWYQQTPGQGLQFLFEYFSETQRNKGNFPGRFSGRQFSNSRSEMNVSTLELGDSALYLCASSVRDRGYEQYFGPGTRLTVT.

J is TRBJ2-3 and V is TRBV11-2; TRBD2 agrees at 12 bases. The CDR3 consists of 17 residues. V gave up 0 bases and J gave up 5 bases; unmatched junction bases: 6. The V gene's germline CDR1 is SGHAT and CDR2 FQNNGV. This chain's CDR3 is CASSLDWTSGNLDTQYF. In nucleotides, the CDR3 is TGTGCCAGCAGCTTAGACTGGACTAGCGGGAACTTAGATACGCAGTATTTT.

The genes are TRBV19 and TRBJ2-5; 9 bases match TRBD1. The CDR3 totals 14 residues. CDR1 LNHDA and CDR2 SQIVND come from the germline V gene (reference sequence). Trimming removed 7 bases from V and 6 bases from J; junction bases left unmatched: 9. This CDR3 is CASKSGTGRKTQYF. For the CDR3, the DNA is TGTGCCAGTAAATCCGGGACAGGGCGGAAGACCCAGTACTTC.

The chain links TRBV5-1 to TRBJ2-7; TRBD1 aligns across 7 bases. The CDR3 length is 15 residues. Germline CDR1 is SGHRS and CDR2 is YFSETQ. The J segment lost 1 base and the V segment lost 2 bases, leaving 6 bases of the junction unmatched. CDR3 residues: CASSLQGTLSYEQYF. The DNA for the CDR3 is TGCGCCAGCAGCTTACAGGGGACCCTATCCTACGAGCAGTACTTC.